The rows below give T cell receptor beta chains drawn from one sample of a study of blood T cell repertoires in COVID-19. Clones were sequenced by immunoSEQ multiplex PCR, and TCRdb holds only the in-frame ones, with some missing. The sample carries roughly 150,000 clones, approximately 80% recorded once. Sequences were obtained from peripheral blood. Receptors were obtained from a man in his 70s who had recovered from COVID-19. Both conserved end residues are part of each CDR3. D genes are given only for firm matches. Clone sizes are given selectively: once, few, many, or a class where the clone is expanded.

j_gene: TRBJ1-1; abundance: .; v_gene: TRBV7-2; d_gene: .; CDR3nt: TGTGCCAGCAGCTTCGCAGGGATTCCGACTGAAGCTTTCTTT; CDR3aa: CASSFAGIPTEAFF
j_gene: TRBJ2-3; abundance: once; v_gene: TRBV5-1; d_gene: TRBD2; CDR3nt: TGCGCCAGCAGCCTGCCGGGGCTAGCGGGATCGGATACGCAGTATTTT; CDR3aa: CASSLPGLAGSDTQYF
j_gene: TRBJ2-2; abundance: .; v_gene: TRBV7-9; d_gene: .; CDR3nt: TGTGCCAGCAGCTTGGGCAGGGACACCGGGGAGCTGTTTTTT; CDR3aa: CASSLGRDTGELFF
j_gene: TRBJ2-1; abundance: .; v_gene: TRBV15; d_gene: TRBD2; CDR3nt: TGTGCCACCAGCAGAGAGCGTCTAGCGGGAGGGTACAATGAGCAGTTCTTC; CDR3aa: CATSRERLAGGYNEQFF
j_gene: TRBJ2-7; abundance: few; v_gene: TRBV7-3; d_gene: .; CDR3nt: TGTGCCAGCAGCTTAGGCGGTTACTCCTACGAGCAGTACTTC; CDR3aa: CASSLGGYSYEQYF
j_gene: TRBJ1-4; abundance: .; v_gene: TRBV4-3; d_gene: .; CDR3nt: TGCGCCAGCAGCCAAGATTCCGGGACAACTAATGAAAAACTGTTTTTT; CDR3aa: CASSQDSGTTNEKLFF
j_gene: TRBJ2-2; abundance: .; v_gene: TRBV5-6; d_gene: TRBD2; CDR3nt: TGTGCCAGCATCCGGTCGGTTAGCGGGTCCGGGGAGCTGTTTTTT; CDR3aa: CASIRSVSGSGELFF
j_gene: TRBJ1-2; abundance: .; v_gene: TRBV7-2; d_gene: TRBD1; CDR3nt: TGTGCCAGCAGCCCAAAGGCCCTTGATACAGGGGTGGTCGGCTACACCTTC; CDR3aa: CASSPKALDTGVVGYTF
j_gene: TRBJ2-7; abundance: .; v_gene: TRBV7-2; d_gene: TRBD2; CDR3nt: TGTGCCAGCAGCTGGGCGGGGGGCGAGCAGTACTTC; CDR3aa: CASSWAGGEQYF
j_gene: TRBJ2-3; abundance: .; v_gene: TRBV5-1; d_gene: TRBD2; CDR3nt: TGCGCCAGCAGCTTCGGACTAGCGGATAGCACAGATACGCAGTATTTT; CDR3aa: CASSFGLADSTDTQYF
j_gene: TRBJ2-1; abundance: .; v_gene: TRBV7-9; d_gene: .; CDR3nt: TGTGCCAGCAGCCCACCGGGGAGAATCTACAATGAGCAGTTCTTC; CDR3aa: CASSPPGRIYNEQFF
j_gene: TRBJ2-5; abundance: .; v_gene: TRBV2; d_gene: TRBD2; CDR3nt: TGTGCCAGCAAAAGGACTAGCGGGAGAGAGACCCAGTACTTC; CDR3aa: CASKRTSGRETQYF
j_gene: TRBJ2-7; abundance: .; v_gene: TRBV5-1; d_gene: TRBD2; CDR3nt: TGCGCCAGCAGCTTGGCCCTAGCGGGAGAAGAATACGAGCAGTACTTC; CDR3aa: CASSLALAGEEYEQYF
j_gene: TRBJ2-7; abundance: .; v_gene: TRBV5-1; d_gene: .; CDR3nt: TGCGCCAGCAGCCGGGACACCCGCGTCTACGACGAGCAGTACTTC; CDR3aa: CASSRDTRVYDEQYF
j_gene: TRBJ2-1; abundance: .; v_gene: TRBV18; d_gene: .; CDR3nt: TGTGCCAGCTCACCCGGACTGGGTAACAATGAGCAGTTCTTC; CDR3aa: CASSPGLGNNEQFF
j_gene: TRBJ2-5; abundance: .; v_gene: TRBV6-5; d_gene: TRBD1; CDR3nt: TGTGCCAGCAGTTACTCGAGGGACAGAGTCGGGGAGACCCAGTACTTC; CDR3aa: CASSYSRDRVGETQYF